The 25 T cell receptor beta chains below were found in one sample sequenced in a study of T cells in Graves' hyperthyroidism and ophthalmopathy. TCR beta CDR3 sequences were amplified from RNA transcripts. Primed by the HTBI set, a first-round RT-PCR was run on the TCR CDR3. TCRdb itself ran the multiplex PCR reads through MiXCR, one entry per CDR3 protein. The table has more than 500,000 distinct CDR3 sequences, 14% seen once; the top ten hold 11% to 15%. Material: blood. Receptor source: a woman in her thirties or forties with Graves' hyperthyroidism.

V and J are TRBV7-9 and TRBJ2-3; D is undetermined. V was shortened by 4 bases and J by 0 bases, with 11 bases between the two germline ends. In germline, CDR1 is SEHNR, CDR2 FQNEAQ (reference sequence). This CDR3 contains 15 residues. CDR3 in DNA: TGTGCCAGCAGCTCAGACTGGCGTAGCACAGATACGCAGTATTTT. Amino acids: CASSSDWRSTDTQYF. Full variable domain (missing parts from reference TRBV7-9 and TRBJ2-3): DTGVSQNPRHKITKRGQNVTFRCDPISEHNRLYWYRQTLGQGPEFLTYFQNEAQLEKSRLLSDRFSAERPKGSFSTLEIQRTEQGDSAMYLCASSSDWRSTDTQYFGPGTRLTVL.

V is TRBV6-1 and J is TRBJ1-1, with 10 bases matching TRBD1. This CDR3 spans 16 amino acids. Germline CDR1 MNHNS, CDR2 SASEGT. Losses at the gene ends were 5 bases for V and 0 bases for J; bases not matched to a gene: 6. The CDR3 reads CASSRQGATLNTEAFF. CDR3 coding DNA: TGTGCCAGCAGTCGACAGGGGGCGACATTGAACACTGAAGCTTTCTTT.

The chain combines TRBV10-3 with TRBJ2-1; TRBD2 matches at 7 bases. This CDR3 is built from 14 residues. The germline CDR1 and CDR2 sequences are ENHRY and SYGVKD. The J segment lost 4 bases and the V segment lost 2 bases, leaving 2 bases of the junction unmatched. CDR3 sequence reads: CAISEGGRYNEQFF. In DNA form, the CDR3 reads TGTGCCATCAGTGAGGGCGGGAGATACAATGAGCAGTTCTTC.

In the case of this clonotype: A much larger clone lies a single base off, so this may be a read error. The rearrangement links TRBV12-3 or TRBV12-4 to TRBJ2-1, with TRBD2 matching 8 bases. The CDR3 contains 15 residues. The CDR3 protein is CVSSLQAGVSNEQFF. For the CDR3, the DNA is TGTGTCAGCAGTTTACAAGCGGGAGTGTCCAATGAGCAGTTCTTC.

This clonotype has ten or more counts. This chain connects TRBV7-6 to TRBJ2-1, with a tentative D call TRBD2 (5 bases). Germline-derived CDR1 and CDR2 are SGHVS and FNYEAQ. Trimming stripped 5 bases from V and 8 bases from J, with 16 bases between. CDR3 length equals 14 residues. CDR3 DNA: TGTGCCAGCAGCCGAACTAGGTCTGGGGATGAGCAGTTCTTC. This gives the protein CASSRTRSGDEQFF. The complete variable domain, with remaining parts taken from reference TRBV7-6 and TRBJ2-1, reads GAGVSQSPRYKVTKRGQDVALRCDPISGHVSLYWYRQALGQGPEFLTYFNYEAQQDKSGLPNDRFSAERPEGSISTLTIQRTEQRDSAMYRCASSRTRSGDEQFFGPGTRLTVL.

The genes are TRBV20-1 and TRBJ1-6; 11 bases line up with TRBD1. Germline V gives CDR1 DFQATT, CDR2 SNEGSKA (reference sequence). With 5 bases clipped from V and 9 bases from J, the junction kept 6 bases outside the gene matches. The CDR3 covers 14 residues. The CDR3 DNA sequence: TGCAGTGCTCCCCGGACAGGGGGCGTTTCACCCCTCCACTTT. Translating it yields CSAPRTGGVSPLHF.

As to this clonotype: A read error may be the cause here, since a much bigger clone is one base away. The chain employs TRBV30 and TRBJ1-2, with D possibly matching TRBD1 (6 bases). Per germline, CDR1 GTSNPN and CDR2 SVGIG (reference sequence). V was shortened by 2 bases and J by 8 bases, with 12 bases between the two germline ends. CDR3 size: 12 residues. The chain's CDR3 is CAWSFIGGGYTF. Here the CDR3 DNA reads TGTGCCTGGAGTTTCATAGGGGGAGGCTACACCTTC.

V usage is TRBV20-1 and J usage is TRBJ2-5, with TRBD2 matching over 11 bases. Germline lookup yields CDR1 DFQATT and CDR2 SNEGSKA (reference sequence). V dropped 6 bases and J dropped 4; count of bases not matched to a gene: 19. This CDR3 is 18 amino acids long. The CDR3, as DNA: TGCAGTGCAACAATACTAGCGGGAGTGCCGGGCAGTAGAGAGACCCAGTACTTC. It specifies CSATILAGVPGSRETQYF.

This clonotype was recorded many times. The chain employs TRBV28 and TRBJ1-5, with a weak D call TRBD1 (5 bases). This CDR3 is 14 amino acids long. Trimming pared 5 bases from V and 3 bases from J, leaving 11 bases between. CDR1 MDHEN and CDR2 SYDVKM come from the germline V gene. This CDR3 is CASSRDGTNQPQHF. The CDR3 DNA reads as TGTGCCAGCAGTCGGGACGGTACCAATCAGCCCCAGCATTTT.

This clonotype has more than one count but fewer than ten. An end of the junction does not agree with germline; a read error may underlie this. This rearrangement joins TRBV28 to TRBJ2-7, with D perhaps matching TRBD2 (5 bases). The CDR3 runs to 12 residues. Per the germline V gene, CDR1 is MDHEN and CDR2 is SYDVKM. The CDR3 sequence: CASSLDFYEWDF. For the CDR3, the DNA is TGTGCCAGCAGTTTGGACTTTTACGAGTGGGACTTC.

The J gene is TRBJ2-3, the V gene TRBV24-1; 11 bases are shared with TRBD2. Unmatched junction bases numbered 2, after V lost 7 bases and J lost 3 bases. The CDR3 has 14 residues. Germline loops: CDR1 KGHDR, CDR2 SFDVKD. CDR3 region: CATSLAGGTDTQYF. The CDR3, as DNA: TGTGCCACCAGCCTAGCGGGAGGTACAGATACGCAGTATTTT.

CDR3 DNA: TGTGCCAGCAGCGTTGGGACAGGGGAAGAAGCTTTCTTT. It encodes CASSVGTGEEAFF. This chain connects TRBV5-4 to TRBJ1-1; 10 bases line up with TRBD1. V was clipped by 4 bases and J by 8 bases; unmatched bases: 5. Germline-derived CDR1 and CDR2 are SGHNT and YYREEE (reference sequence). This CDR3 region has 13 residues.

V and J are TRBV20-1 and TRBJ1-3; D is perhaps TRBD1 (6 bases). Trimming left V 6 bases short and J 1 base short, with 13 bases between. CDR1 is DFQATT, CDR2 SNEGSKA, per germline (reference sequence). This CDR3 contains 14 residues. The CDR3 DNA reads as TGCAGTGCGACACAGGGTTTATCTGGAAACACCATATATTTT. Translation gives CSATQGLSGNTIYF.

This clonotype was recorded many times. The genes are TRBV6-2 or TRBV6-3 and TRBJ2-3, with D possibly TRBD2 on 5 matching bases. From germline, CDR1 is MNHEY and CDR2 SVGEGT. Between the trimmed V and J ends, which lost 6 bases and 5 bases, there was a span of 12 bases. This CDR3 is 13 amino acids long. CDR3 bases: TGTGCCAGCAGACGGGGTAGTGGAGATACGCAGTATTTT. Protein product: CASRRGSGDTQYF.

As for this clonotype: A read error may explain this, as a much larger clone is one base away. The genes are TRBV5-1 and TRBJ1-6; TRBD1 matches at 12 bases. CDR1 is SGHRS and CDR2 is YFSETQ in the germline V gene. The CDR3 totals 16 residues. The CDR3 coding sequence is TGCGCCAGCAGCGTCGGGACAGGGGGCCCTAATTCACCCCCCCACTTT. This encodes CASSVGTGGPNSPPHF.

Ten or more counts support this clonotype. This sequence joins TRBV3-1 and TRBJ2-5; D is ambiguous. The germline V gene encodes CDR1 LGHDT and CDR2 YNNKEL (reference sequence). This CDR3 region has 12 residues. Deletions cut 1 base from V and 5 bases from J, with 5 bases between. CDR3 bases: TGTGCCAGCAGCCAAGTAAAGGAGACCCAGTACTTC. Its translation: CASSQVKETQYF.

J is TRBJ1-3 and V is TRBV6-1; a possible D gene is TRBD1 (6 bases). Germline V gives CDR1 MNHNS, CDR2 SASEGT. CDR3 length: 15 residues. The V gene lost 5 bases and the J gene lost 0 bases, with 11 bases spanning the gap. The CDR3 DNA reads TGTGCCAGCAGTTCGGACAGACACTCTGGAAACACCATATATTTT. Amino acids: CASSSDRHSGNTIYF.

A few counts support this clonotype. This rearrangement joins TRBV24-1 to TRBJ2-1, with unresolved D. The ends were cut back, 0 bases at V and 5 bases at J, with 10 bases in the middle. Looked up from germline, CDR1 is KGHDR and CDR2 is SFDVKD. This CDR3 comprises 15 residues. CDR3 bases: TGTGCCACCAGTGATTTGGGCAGCCCAGACAATGAGCAGTTCTTC. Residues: CATSDLGSPDNEQFF.

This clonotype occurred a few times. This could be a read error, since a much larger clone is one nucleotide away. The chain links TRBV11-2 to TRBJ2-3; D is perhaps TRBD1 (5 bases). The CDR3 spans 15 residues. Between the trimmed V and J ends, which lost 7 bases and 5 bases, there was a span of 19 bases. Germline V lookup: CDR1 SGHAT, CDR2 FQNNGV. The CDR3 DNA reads TGTGCCAGCAACCAAACCCCAGGGTATAGAGATACGCAGTATTTT. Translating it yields CASNQTPGYRDTQYF.

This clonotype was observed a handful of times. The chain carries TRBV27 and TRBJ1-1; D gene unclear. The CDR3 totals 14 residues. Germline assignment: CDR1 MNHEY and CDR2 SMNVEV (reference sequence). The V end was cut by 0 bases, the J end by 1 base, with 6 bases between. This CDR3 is CASSLSNRNTEAFF. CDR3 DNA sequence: TGTGCCAGCAGTTTATCTAACAGGAACACTGAAGCTTTCTTT.

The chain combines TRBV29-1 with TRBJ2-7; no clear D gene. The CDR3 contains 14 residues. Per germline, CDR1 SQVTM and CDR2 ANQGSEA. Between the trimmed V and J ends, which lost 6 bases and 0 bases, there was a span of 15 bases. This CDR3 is CSVALPESSYEQYF. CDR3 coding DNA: TGCAGCGTCGCCCTTCCGGAAAGCTCCTACGAGCAGTACTTC.

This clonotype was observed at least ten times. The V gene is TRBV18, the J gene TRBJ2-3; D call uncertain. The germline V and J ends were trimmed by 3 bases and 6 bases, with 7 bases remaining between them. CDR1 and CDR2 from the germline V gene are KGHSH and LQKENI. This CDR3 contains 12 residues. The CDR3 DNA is TGTGCCAGCTCACCGGCCGGCGATACGCAGTATTTT. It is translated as CASSPAGDTQYF.

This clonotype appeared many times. The CDR3 nucleotides read TGTGCCAGCAGTTCGGCGGGAGGCACAGATACGCAGTATTTT. It codes for CASSSAGGTDTQYF. The chain carries TRBV27 and TRBJ2-3, with 7 bases identical to TRBD2. Unmatched junction bases numbered 2, after V lost 4 bases and J lost 1 base. This CDR3 has 14 residues. Germline V gene sequence: CDR1 MNHEY, CDR2 SMNVEV (reference sequence).

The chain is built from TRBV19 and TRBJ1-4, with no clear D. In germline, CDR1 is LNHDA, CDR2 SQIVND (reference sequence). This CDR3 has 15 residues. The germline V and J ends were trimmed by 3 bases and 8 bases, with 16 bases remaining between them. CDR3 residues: CASSIFWVGEEKLFF. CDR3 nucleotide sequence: TGTGCCAGTAGTATCTTCTGGGTTGGAGAAGAAAAACTGTTTTTT.

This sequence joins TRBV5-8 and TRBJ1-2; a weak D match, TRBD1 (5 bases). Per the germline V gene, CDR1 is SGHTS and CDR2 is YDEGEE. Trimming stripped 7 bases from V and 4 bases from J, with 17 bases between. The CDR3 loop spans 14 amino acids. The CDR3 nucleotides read TGTGCCAGCTTCCTCCCGGGGCTGTCCTATGGCTACACCTTC. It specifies CASFLPGLSYGYTF.